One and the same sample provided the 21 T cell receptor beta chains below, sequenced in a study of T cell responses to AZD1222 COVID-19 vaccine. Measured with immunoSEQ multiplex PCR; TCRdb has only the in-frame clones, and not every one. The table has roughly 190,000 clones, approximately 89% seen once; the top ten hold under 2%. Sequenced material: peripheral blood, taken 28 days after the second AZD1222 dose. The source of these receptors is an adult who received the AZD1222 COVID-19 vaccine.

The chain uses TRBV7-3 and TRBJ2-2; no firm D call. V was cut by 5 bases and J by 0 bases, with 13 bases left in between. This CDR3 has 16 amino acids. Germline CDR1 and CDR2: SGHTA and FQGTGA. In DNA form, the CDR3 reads TGTGCCAGCAGCGAAAGACGAAGATCGAACACCGGGGAGCTGTTTTTT. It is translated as CASSERRRSNTGELFF. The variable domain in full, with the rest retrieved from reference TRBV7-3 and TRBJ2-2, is GAGVSQTPSNKVTEKGKYVELRCDPISGHTALYWYRQSLGQGPEFLIYFQGTGAADDSGLPNDRFFAVRPEGSVSTLKIQRTERGDSAVYLCASSERRRSNTGELFFGEGSRLTVL.

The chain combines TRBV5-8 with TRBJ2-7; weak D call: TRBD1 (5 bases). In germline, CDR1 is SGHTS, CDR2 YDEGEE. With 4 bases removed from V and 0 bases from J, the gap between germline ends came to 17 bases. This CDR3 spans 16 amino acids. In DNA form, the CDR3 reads TGTGCCAGCAGCACCAACGGCAGGGTAACCTCCTACGAGCAGTACTTC. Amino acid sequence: CASSTNGRVTSYEQYF. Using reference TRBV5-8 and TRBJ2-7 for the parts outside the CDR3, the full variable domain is EAGVTQSPTHLIKTRGQQATLRCSPISGHTSVYWYQQALGLGLQFLLWYDEGEERNRGNFPPRFSGRQFPNYSSELNVNALELEDSALYLCASSTNGRVTSYEQYFGPGTRLTVT.

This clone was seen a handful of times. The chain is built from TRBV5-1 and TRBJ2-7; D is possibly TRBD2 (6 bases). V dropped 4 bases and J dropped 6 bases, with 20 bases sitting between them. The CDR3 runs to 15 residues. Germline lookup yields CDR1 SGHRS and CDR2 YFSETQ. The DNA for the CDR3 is TGCGCCAGCAGCCACTTATACCGGGAGAGGGGCGAGCAGTACTTC. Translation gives CASSHLYRERGEQYF.

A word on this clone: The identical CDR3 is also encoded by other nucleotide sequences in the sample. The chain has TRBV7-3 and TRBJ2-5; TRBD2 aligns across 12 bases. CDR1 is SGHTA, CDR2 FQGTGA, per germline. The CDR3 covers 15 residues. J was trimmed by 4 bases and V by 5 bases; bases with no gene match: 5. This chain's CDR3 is CASSPTSGSGETQYF. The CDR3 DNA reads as TGTGCCAGCAGCCCGACTAGCGGGAGTGGAGAGACCCAGTACTTC.

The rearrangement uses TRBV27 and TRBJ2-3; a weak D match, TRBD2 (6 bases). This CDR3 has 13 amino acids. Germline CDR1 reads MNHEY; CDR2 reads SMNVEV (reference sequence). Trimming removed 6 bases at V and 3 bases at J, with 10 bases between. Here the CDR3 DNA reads TGTGCCAGCAGCGGCGGGGAAACAGATACGCAGTATTTT. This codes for CASSGGETDTQYF.

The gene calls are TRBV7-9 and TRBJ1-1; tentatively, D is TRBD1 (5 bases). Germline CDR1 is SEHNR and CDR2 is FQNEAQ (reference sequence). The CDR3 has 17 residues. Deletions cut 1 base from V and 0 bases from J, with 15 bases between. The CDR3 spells CASSLGGPHSMNTEAFF. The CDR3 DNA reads TGTGCCAGCAGCTTAGGGGGACCACACTCTATGAACACTGAAGCTTTCTTT. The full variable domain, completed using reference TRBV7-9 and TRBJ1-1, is DTGVSQNPRHKITKRGQNVTFRCDPISEHNRLYWYRQTLGQGPEFLTYFQNEAQLEKSRLLSDRFSAERPKGSFSTLEIQRTEQGDSAMYLCASSLGGPHSMNTEAFFGQGTRLTVV.

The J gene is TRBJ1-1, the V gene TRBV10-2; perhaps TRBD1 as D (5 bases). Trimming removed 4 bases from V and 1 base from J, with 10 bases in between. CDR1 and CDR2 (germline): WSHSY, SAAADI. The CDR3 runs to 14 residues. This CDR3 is CASSGFTGNTEAFF. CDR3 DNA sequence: TGCGCCAGCAGTGGCTTCACAGGGAACACTGAAGCTTTCTTT.

The CDR3 protein is CASTRVGGEQYF. The CDR3 DNA reads as TGTGCCAGCACCAGGGTGGGGGGCGAGCAGTACTTC. The rearrangement links TRBV12-3 or TRBV12-4 to TRBJ2-7, with a weak D call TRBD2 (6 bases). The V gene lost 7 bases and the J gene lost 6 bases, with 13 bases spanning the gap. This CDR3 has 12 residues.

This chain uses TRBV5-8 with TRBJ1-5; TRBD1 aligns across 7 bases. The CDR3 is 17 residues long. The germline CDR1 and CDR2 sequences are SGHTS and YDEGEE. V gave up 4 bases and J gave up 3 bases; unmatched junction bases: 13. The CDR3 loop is CASSPGTARAYNQPQHF. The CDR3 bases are TGTGCCAGCAGCCCTGGGACAGCAAGGGCTTACAATCAGCCCCAGCATTTT.

The CDR3 coding sequence is TGCGCCAGCAACAACGGGAGGAGCAACACCGGGGAGCTGTTTTTT. Protein: CASNNGRSNTGELFF. This chain connects TRBV5-1 to TRBJ2-2, with TRBD2 matching over 7 bases. The CDR3 consists of 15 residues. Germline-derived CDR1 and CDR2 are SGHRS and YFSETQ. V gave up 6 bases and J gave up 2 bases; unmatched junction bases: 7. Looking up the rest from reference TRBV5-1 and TRBJ2-2 gives the full variable domain: KAGVTQTPRYLIKTRGQQVTLSCSPISGHRSVSWYQQTPGQGLQFLFEYFSETQRNKGNFPGRFSGRQFSNSRSEMNVSTLELGDSALYLCASNNGRSNTGELFFGEGSRLTVL.

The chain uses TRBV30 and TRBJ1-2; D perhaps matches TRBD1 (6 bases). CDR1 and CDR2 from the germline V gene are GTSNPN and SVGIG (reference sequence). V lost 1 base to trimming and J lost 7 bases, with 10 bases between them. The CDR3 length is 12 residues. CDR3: CAWSGQGIGYTF. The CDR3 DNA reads TGTGCCTGGAGTGGGCAGGGGATTGGCTACACCTTC.

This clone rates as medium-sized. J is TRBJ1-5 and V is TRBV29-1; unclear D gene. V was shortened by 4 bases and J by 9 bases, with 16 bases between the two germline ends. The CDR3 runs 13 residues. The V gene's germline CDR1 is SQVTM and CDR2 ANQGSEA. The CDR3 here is CSVVTALTWPQHF. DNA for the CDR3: TGCAGCGTTGTTACAGCGCTTACATGGCCCCAGCATTTT.

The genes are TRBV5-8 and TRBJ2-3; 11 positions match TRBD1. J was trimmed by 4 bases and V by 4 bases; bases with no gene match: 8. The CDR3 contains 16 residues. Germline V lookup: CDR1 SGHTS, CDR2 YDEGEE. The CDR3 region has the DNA TGTGCCAGCAGCCCAATCAGGACAGGGGGCTCAGATACGCAGTATTTT. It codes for CASSPIRTGGSDTQYF.

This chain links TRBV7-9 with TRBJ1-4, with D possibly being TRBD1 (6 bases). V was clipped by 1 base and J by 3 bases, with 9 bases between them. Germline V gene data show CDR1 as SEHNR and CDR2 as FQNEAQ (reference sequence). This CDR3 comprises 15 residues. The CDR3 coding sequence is TGTGCCAGCAGCTTAGACACAGGGTCTAATGAAAAACTGTTTTTT. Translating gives CASSLDTGSNEKLFF.

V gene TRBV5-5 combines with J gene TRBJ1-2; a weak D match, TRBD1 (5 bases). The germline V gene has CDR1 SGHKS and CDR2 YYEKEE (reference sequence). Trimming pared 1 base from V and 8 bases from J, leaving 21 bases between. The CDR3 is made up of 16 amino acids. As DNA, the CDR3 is TGTGCCAGCAGCTTGTCACAGGCGTTCCCCTTGGAAGGCTACACCTTC. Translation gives CASSLSQAFPLEGYTF.

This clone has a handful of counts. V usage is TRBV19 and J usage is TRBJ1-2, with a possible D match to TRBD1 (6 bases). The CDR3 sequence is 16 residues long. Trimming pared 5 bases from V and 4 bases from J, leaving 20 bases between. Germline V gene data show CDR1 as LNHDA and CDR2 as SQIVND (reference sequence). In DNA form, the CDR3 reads TGTGCCAGTAGTTCCGGACAGCGGAGCCTCACCTATGGCTACACCTTC. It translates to CASSSGQRSLTYGYTF.

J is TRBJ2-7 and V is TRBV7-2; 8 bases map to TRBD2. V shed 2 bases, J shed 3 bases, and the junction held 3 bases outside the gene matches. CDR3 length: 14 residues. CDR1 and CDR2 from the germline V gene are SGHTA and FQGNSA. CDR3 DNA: TGTGCCAGCAGCTTAACCGGGGGGGACTACGAGCAGTACTTC. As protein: CASSLTGGDYEQYF. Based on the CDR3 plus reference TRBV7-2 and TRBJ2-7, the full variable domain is GAGVSQSPSNKVTEKGKDVELRCDPISGHTALYWYRQSLGQGLEFLIYFQGNSAPDKSGLPSDRFSAERTGGSVSTLTIQRTQQEDSAVYLCASSLTGGDYEQYFGPGTRLTVT.

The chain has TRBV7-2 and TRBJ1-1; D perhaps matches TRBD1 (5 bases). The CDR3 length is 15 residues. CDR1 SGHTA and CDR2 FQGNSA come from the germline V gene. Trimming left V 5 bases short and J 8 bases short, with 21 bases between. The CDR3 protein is CASSPQWEGRGEAFF. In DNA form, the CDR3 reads TGTGCCAGCAGCCCCCAATGGGAGGGGCGAGGAGAAGCTTTCTTT.

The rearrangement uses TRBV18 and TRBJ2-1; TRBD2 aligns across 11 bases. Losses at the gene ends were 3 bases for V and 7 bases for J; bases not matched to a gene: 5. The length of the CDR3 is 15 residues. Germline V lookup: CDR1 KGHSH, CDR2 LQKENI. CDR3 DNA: TGTGCCAGCTCACCTTTAGCGGGAGGGTGGAATGAGCAGTTCTTC. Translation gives CASSPLAGGWNEQFF.

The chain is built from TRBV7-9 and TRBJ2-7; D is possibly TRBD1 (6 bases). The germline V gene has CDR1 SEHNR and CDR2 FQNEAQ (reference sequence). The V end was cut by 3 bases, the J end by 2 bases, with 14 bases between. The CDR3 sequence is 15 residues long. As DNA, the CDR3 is TGTGCCAGCAGCTTCAAGGCAGGGGAAACCTACGAGCAGTACTTC. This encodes CASSFKAGETYEQYF.

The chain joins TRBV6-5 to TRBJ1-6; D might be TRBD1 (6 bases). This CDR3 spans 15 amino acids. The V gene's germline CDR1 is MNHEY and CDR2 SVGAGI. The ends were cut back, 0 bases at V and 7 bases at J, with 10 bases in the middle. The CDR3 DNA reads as TGTGCCAGCAGTTACTCATCCGGGGGCAATTCACCCCTCCACTTT. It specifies CASSYSSGGNSPLHF.